The 19 T cell receptor beta chains in this list originate from one sample, sequenced in a study of cytomegalovirus exposure and HLA in healthy donors. A multiplex PCR was run with 60 Vbeta primers and 13 Jbeta primers. Only in-frame clones appear in the TCRdb table, and some are missing; sequencing was by immunoSEQ multiplex PCR. The sample records 100,000 or so clones, about three quarters being singletons. The sequenced sample was PBMCs. These receptors came from a woman in her thirties or forties in good health and CMV-seropositive.

The genes are TRBV6-1 and TRBJ1-5; 7 positions match TRBD1. The CDR3 is made up of 12 amino acids. The trim removed 7 bases at V and 4 bases at J, leaving 1 base unmatched. Germline lookup yields CDR1 MNHNS and CDR2 SASEGT. The CDR3 sequence: CASTTGNQPQHF. Written as DNA, the CDR3 is TGTGCCAGCACGACAGGGAATCAGCCCCAGCATTTT.

V usage is TRBV27 and J usage is TRBJ1-6; no clear D gene. V was clipped by 6 bases and J by 1 base, with 7 bases between them. Germline loops: CDR1 MNHEY, CDR2 SMNVEV (reference sequence). This CDR3 comprises 14 residues. The CDR3 region has the DNA TGTGCCAGCAGGATTAGTTCCTATAATTCACCCCTCCACTTT. Translation gives CASRISSYNSPLHF.

The chain employs TRBV28 and TRBJ2-1, with 10 bases that match TRBD1. With 6 bases clipped from V and 8 bases from J, the junction kept 13 bases outside the gene matches. The CDR3 extends over 16 amino acids. Germline CDR1 reads MDHEN; CDR2 reads SYDVKM. The CDR3 loop is CASSRPGQGVLYEQFF. The CDR3 bases are TGTGCCAGCAGCCGCCCCGGACAGGGGGTTCTCTATGAGCAGTTCTTC.

V usage is TRBV6-6 and J usage is TRBJ1-4; unclear D gene. This CDR3 comprises 14 residues. V was cut by 6 bases and J by 0 bases, with 8 bases left in between. From germline, CDR1 is MNHNY and CDR2 SVGAGI (reference sequence). The CDR3 sequence is CASSTGTTNEKLFF. The CDR3, as DNA: TGTGCCAGCAGCACCGGGACAACTAATGAAAAACTGTTTTTT.

This chain links TRBV28 with TRBJ2-7; a possible D gene is TRBD2 (6 bases). Trimming pared 6 bases from V and 0 bases from J, leaving 12 bases between. Germline V CDR1 and CDR2: MDHEN, SYDVKM. The CDR3 is made up of 14 amino acids. CDR3 sequence reads: CASSGGTYSYEQYF. The CDR3 nucleotides are TGTGCCAGCAGCGGCGGGACTTACTCCTACGAGCAGTACTTC.

Points on this clone: The junction and the germline gene differ at one end; a read error may be behind it. V gene TRBV7-9 combines with J gene TRBJ2-7; D unresolved. This CDR3 contains 14 residues. Germline lookup yields CDR1 SEHNR and CDR2 FQNEAQ (reference sequence). CDR3 region: CSSSSSASFYEQYF. CDR3 nucleotide sequence: TGTTCCAGCAGCTCGAGCGCGTCTTTCTACGAGCAGTACTTC.

CDR3 protein: CASSEGRVFSTDTQYF. CDR3 DNA: TGTGCCAGCAGTGAAGGGCGGGTGTTTAGCACAGATACGCAGTATTTT. This chain links TRBV2 with TRBJ2-3; possibly TRBD2 for D (5 bases). Germline V gene data show CDR1 as SNHLY and CDR2 as FYNNEI. This CDR3 region has 16 residues. Between the trimmed V and J ends, which lost 1 base and 0 bases, there was a span of 11 bases.

This rearrangement joins TRBV10-3 to TRBJ1-1, with D possibly being TRBD1 (5 bases). Trimming took 0 bases from V and 1 from J, leaving 9 bases between them. CDR3 size: 15 residues. From germline, CDR1 is ENHRY and CDR2 SYGVKD. The CDR3 DNA follows: TGTGCCATCAGTGAGTCGCGGGACGGGAACACTGAAGCTTTCTTT. This translates into CAISESRDGNTEAFF.

V gene TRBV7-6 combines with J gene TRBJ2-7, with D tentatively TRBD2 (5 bases). Per the germline V gene, CDR1 is SGHVS and CDR2 is FNYEAQ. The CDR3 covers 13 residues. The ends were cut back, 2 bases at V and 5 bases at J, with 10 bases in the middle. CDR3 protein: CASSLTRANEQYF. The CDR3 DNA follows: TGTGCCAGCAGCTTAACGCGGGCCAACGAGCAGTACTTC.

V gene TRBV7-9 combines with J gene TRBJ2-4; 9 bases fit TRBD2. The V gene end was trimmed by 8 bases and the J gene end by 6 bases; junction bases not matched to a gene: 14. Germline lookup yields CDR1 SEHNR and CDR2 FQNEAQ (reference sequence). The CDR3 extends over 16 amino acids. In nucleotides, the CDR3 is TGTGCCAGCCGCAAACCGGGCGGGAGGGGAGGAAACATTCAGTACTTC. It specifies CASRKPGGRGGNIQYF.

This clone was recorded a few times. V usage is TRBV19 and J usage is TRBJ1-1, with 10 bases aligning to TRBD1. Unmatched junction bases numbered 4, after V lost 4 bases and J lost 5 bases. CDR1 and CDR2 (germline): LNHDA, SQIVND (reference sequence). This CDR3 contains 14 residues. CDR3 in amino acids: CASSTGTGVTEAFF. The DNA of the CDR3 is TGTGCCAGTAGTACCGGGACAGGGGTTACTGAAGCTTTCTTT. Drawing the rest from reference TRBV19 and TRBJ1-1, the complete variable domain is DGGITQSPKYLFRKEGQNVTLSCEQNLNHDAMYWYRQDPGQGLRLIYYSQIVNDFQKGDIAEGYSVSREKKESFPLTVTSAQKNPTAFYLCASSTGTGVTEAFFGQGTRLTVV.

V is TRBV4-1 and J is TRBJ2-2, with D possibly being TRBD2 (6 bases). This CDR3 comprises 16 residues. Trimming pared 4 bases from V and 8 bases from J, leaving 20 bases between. CDR1 is MGHRA, CDR2 YSYEKL, per germline. The CDR3 DNA reads TGCGCCAGCAGCCCTCCTTTTACGGGGGTGAAAGGGGAGCTGTTTTTT. It is translated as CASSPPFTGVKGELFF.

V gene TRBV19 combines with J gene TRBJ2-7, with 8 bases aligning to TRBD2. CDR1 LNHDA and CDR2 SQIVND come from the germline V gene (reference sequence). V dropped 7 bases and J dropped 0; count of bases not matched to a gene: 5. There are 14 residues in the CDR3. This CDR3 is CASKERGSSYEQYF. Here the CDR3 DNA reads TGTGCCAGTAAAGAGCGGGGGAGCTCCTACGAGCAGTACTTC.

The J gene is TRBJ2-2, the V gene TRBV28; the D gene is possibly TRBD1 (5 bases). V was trimmed by 6 bases and J by 0 bases, leaving 17 bases between them. CDR3 length: 17 amino acids. The V gene's germline CDR1 is MDHEN and CDR2 SYDVKM. CDR3 loop: CASSRYLGATNTGELFF. CDR3 nucleotides: TGTGCCAGCAGCCGGTATTTAGGGGCCACGAACACCGGGGAGCTGTTTTTT.

The CDR3 here is CAKAPGSSNYGYTF. CDR3 coding DNA: TGTGCCAAAGCACCCGGGAGTTCGAACTATGGCTACACCTTC. The chain links TRBV5-3 to TRBJ1-2; D is unresolved. TRBV5-3 is classed as an ORF, of uncertain function. The CDR3 loop spans 14 amino acids. V lost 9 bases to trimming and J lost 2 bases, with 17 bases between them.

V gene TRBV7-9 combines with J gene TRBJ2-2; 13 nucleotides agree with TRBD2. Germline CDR1 and CDR2: SEHNR and FQNEAQ (reference sequence). CDR3 size: 17 residues. V lost 5 bases and J lost 3; bases outside the gene matches: 6. The CDR3 reads CASSKGTSGIDTGELFF. In DNA form, the CDR3 reads TGTGCCAGCAGCAAAGGGACTAGCGGGATTGACACCGGGGAGCTGTTTTTT.

The chain has TRBV5-8 and TRBJ2-2; 9 bases are a match to TRBD1. The ends lost 3 bases at V and 1 base at J; junction bases unmatched: 4. CDR3 length equals 16 residues. Germline lookup yields CDR1 SGHTS and CDR2 YDEGEE. CDR3 sequence: CASSSGQGWNTGELFF. Written as DNA, the CDR3 is TGTGCCAGCAGCTCCGGACAGGGGTGGAACACCGGGGAGCTGTTTTTT. Filled out from reference TRBV5-8 and TRBJ2-2, the complete variable domain reads EAGVTQSPTHLIKTRGQQATLRCSPISGHTSVYWYQQALGLGLQFLLWYDEGEERNRGNFPPRFSGRQFPNYSSELNVNALELEDSALYLCASSSGQGWNTGELFFGEGSRLTVL.

V usage is TRBV4-1 and J usage is TRBJ2-1; no clear D gene. Germline CDR1 reads MGHRA; CDR2 reads YSYEKL. CDR3 length equals 14 residues. Trimming took off 0 bases at V and 9 bases at J, with 12 bases between the two ends. The CDR3 region is CASSQDPDRPEQFF. As DNA, the CDR3 is TGCGCCAGCAGCCAAGATCCAGATCGTCCTGAGCAGTTCTTC.

The J gene is TRBJ2-7, the V gene TRBV5-1, with TRBD2 matching over 10 bases. CDR1 and CDR2 (germline): SGHRS, YFSETQ. The CDR3 loop spans 17 amino acids. V trimming: 4 bases; J trimming: 4 bases; junction bases outside the gene matches: 14. In DNA form, the CDR3 reads TGCGCCAGCAGCGGTGCCTCTAGCGGGAGATTACGGTACGAGCAGTACTTC. Translation gives CASSGASSGRLRYEQYF. The full variable domain, completed using reference TRBV5-1 and TRBJ2-7, is KAGVTQTPRYLIKTRGQQVTLSCSPISGHRSVSWYQQTPGQGLQFLFEYFSETQRNKGNFPGRFSGRQFSNSRSEMNVSTLELGDSALYLCASSGASSGRLRYEQYFGPGTRLTVT.